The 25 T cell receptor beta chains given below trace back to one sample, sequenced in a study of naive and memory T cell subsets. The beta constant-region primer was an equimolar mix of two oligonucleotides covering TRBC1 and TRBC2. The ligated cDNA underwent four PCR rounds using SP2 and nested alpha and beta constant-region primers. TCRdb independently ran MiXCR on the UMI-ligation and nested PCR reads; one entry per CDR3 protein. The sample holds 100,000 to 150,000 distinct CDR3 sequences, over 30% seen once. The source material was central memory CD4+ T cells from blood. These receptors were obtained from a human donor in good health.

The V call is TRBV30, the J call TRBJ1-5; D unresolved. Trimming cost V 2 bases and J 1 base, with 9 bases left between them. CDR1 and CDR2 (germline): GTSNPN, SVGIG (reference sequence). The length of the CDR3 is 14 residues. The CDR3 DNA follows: TGTGCCTGGAGTACGACTGACAGCAATCAGCCCCAGCATTTT. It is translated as CAWSTTDSNQPQHF. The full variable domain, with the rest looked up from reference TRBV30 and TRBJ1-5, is SQTIHQWPATLVQPVGSPLSLECTVEGTSNPNLYWYRQAAGRGLQLLFYSVGIGQISSEVPQNLSASRPQDRQFILSSKKLLLSDSGFYLCAWSTTDSNQPQHFGDGTRLSIL.

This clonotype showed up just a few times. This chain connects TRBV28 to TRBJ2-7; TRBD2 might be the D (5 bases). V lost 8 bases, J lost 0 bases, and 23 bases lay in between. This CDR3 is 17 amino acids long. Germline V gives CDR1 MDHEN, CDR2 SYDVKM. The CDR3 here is CASLSSEVYSRSYEQYF. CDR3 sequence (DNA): TGTGCCAGCTTATCGTCGGAGGTTTATAGCCGCTCCTACGAGCAGTACTTC.

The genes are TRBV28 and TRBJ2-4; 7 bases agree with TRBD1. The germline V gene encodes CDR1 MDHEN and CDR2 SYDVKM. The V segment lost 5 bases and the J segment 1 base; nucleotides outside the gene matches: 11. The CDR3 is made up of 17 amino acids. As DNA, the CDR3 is TGTGCCAGCAGTCCTAACAGGGGCGGTACGGCCAAAAACATTCAGTACTTC. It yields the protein CASSPNRGGTAKNIQYF.

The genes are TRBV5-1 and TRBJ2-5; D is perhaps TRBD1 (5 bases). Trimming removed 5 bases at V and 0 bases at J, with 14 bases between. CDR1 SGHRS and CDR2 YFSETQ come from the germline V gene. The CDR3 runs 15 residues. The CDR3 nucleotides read TGCGCCAGCAGACCGAGGACAAATAACCAAGAGACCCAGTACTTC. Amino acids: CASRPRTNNQETQYF.

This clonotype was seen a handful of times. The CDR3 here is CASSYKGDSNQPQHF. Written as DNA, the CDR3 is TGTGCCAGCAGTTACAAGGGAGATAGCAATCAGCCCCAGCATTTT. The chain joins TRBV6-6 to TRBJ1-5; D is undetermined. The CDR3 consists of 15 residues. The germline V gene has CDR1 MNHNY and CDR2 SVGAGI (reference sequence). V dropped 2 bases and J dropped 0 bases, with 8 bases sitting between them.

The DNA for the CDR3 is TGCGCCAGCAGCCAGGAGGGGGCGTATGAGACCCAGTACTTC. It codes for CASSQEGAYETQYF. This rearrangement joins TRBV4-1 to TRBJ2-5, with a possible D match to TRBD1 (7 bases). V was pared by 3 bases and J by 5 bases, with 13 bases between. Germline V CDR1 and CDR2: MGHRA, YSYEKL. The CDR3 consists of 14 residues.

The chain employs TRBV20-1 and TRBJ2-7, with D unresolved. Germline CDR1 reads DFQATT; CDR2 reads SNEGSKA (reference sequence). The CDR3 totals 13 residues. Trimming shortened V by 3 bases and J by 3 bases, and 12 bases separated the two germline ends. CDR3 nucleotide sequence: TGCAGTGCTAGCTCTCCTCTGATCTACGAGCAGTACTTC. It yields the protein CSASSPLIYEQYF.

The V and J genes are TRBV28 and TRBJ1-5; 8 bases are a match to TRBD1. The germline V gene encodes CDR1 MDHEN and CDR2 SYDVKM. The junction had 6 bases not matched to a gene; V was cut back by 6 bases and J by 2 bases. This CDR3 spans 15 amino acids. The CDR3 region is CASSPPGQGNQPQHF. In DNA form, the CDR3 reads TGTGCCAGCAGCCCCCCGGGACAGGGCAATCAGCCCCAGCATTTT.

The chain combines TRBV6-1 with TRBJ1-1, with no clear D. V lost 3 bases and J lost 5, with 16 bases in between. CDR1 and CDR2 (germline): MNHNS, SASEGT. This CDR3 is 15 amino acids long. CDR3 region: CASSELLGWGTEAFF. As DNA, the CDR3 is TGTGCCAGCAGTGAGCTCCTAGGATGGGGAACTGAAGCTTTCTTT.

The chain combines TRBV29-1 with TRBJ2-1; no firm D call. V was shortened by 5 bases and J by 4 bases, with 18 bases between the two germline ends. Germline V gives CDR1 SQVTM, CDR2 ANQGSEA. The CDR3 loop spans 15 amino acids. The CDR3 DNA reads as TGCAGCGTTCTCGTTTTGGGCCGCAATTACAATGAGCAGTTCTTC. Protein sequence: CSVLVLGRNYNEQFF.

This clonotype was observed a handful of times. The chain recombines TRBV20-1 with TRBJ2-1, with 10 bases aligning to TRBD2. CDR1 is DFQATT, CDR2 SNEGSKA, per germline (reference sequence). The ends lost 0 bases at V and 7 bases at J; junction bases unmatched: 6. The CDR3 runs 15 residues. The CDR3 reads CSARDYLAGDNEQFF. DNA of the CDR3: TGCAGTGCTAGAGATTACCTAGCGGGAGATAATGAGCAGTTCTTC.

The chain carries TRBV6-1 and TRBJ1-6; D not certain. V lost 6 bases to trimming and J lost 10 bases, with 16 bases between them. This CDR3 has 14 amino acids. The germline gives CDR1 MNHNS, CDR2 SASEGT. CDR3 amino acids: CASSKGRVESPLHF. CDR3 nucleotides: TGTGCCAGCAGCAAAGGGAGGGTTGAGTCACCCCTCCACTTT.

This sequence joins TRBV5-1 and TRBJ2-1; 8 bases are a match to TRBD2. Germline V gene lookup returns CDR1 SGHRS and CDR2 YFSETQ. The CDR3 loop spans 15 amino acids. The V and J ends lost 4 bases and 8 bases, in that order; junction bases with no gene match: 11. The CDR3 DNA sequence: TGCGCCAGCAGCCGCGGGGGGCCCAATATTGATGAGCAGTTCTTC. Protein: CASSRGGPNIDEQFF.

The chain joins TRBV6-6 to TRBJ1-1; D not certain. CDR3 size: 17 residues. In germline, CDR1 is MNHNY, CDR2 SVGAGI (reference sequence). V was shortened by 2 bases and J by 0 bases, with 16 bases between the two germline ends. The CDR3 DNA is TGTGCCAGCAGTTACCCCCGGTGGTTGGAGATGAACACTGAAGCTTTCTTT. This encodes CASSYPRWLEMNTEAFF.

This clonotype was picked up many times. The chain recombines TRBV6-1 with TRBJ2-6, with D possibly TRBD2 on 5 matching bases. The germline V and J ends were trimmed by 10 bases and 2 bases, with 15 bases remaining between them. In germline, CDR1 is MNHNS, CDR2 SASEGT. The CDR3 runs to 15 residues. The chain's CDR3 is CATRVTGTGANVLTF. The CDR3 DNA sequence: TGTGCCACCCGCGTAACGGGGACTGGGGCCAACGTCCTGACTTTC.

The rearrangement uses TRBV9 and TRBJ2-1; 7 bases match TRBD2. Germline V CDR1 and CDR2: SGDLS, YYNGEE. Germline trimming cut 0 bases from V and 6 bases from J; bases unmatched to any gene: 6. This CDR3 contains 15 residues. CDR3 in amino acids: CASSVAAGTINEQFF. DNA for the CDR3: TGTGCCAGCAGCGTAGCAGCGGGAACAATCAATGAGCAGTTCTTC.

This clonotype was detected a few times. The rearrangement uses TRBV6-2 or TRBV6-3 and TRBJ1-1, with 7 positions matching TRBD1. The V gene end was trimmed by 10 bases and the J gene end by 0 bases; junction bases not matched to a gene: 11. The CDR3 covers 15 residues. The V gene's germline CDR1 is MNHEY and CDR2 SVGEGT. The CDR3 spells CATEEQGKMNTEAFF. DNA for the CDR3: TGTGCCACCGAGGAACAGGGGAAGATGAACACTGAAGCTTTCTTT.

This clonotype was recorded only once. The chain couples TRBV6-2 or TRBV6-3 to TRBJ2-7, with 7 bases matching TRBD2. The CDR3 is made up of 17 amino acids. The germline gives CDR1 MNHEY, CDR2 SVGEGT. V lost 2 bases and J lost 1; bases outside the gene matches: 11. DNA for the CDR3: TGTGCCAGCAGTTACAAACTTGGGACTATTTCATCCTACGAGCAGTACTTC. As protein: CASSYKLGTISSYEQYF.

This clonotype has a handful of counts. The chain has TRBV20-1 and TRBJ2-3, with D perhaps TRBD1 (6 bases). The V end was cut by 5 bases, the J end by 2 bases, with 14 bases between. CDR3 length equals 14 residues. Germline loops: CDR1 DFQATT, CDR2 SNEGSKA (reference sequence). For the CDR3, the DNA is TGCAGTGCTTCTACAGGGAACCCCACAGATACGCAGTATTTT. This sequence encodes CSASTGNPTDTQYF.

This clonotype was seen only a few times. CDR3 in DNA: TGTGCCAGCAGCCAATTCGGGGGGGGCGGCCATACTCATTCCACAGATACGCAGTATTTT. Translated: CASSQFGGGGHTHSTDTQYF. The chain uses TRBV3-1 and TRBJ2-3; 8 bases map to TRBD2. Germline assignment: CDR1 LGHDT and CDR2 YNNKEL (reference sequence). This CDR3 has 20 amino acids. The V segment lost 2 bases and the J segment 2 bases; nucleotides outside the gene matches: 18.

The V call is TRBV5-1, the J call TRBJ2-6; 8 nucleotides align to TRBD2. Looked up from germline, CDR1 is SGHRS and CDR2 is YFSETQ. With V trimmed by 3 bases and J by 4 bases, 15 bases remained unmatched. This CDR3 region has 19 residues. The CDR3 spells CASSSASGTRWTGANVLTF. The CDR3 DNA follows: TGCGCCAGCAGCTCAGCGTCCGGGACTAGATGGACCGGGGCCAACGTCCTGACTTTC. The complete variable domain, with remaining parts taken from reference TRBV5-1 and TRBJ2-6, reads KAGVTQTPRYLIKTRGQQVTLSCSPISGHRSVSWYQQTPGQGLQFLFEYFSETQRNKGNFPGRFSGRQFSNSRSEMNVSTLELGDSALYLCASSSASGTRWTGANVLTFGAGSRLTVL.

Here the CDR3 DNA reads TGCAGCGTTAGTAAGGGGGTCAACTCCTACGAGCAGTACTTC. Translated: CSVSKGVNSYEQYF. The genes are TRBV29-1 and TRBJ2-7, with D possibly matching TRBD1 (6 bases). V lost 5 bases to trimming and J lost 0 bases, with 14 bases between them. Germline V gene lookup returns CDR1 SQVTM and CDR2 ANQGSEA. CDR3 size: 14 residues.

The CDR3 DNA reads as TGCAGCGTTGCAGGATCAGTGAACTATGGCTACACCTTC. Translated: CSVAGSVNYGYTF. The V gene is TRBV29-1, the J gene TRBJ1-2; D remains unclear. Germline lookup yields CDR1 SQVTM and CDR2 ANQGSEA. Trimming left V 4 bases short and J 2 bases short, with 11 bases between. The CDR3 length is 13 residues.

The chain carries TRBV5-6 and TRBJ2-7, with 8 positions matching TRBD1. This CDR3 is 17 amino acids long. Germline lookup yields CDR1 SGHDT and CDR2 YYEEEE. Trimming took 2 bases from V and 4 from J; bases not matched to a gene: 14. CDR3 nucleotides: TGTGCCAGCAGCTTTTTCCCAGGGGGCGCCGCTCGTTACGAGCAGTACTTC. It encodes CASSFFPGGAARYEQYF. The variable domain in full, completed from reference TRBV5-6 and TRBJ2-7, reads DAGVTQSPTHLIKTRGQQVTLRCSPKSGHDTVSWYQQALGQGPQFIFQYYEEEERQRGNFPDRFSGHQFPNYSSELNVNALLLGDSALYLCASSFFPGGAARYEQYFGPGTRLTVT.

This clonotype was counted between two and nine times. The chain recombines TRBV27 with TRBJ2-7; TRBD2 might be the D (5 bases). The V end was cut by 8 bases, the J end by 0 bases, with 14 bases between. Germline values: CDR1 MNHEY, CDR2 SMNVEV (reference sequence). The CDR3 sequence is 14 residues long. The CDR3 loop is CASRYDYRSYEQYF. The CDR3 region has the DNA TGTGCCAGCCGGTACGACTACCGCTCCTACGAGCAGTACTTC.